A single sample gave rise to the 20 T cell receptor beta chains below, sequenced in a study of technical replicates of blood from a few donors. Data came from immunoSEQ multiplex PCR; TCRdb stores just in-frame clones and leaves some out. The table lists around 58,000 clones, roughly 86% of them singletons. The sequencing input was PBMCs. The origin of the receptors is a human donor in good health. Some clones in this sample may be carry-over from other donors' samples.

The J gene is TRBJ1-6, the V gene TRBV7-9; TRBD1 matches 10 bases. J gave up 6 bases and V 4 bases, and 15 bases lay outside the gene matches. Germline V lookup: CDR1 SEHNR, CDR2 FQNEAQ (reference sequence). This CDR3 has 19 amino acids. CDR3 bases: TGTGCCAGCAGCTCCTCGGGACAGGGGCGAGGGATCGGTAATTCACCCCTCCACTTT. Translation gives CASSSSGQGRGIGNSPLHF.

The gene calls are TRBV7-2 and TRBJ2-7; 7 nucleotides agree with TRBD2. Trimming took 1 base from V and 3 from J; bases not matched to a gene: 3. This CDR3 comprises 14 residues. CDR1 SGHTA and CDR2 FQGNSA come from the germline V gene. The CDR3 DNA is TGTGCCAGCAGCTTAGAGGGGACTAACTACGAGCAGTACTTC. Encoded protein: CASSLEGTNYEQYF.

The V gene is TRBV7-9, the J gene TRBJ2-7; D may be TRBD1 (5 bases). The CDR3 contains 13 residues. The V gene's germline CDR1 is SEHNR and CDR2 FQNEAQ (reference sequence). Trimming stripped 3 bases from V and 6 bases from J, with 12 bases between. The CDR3 here is CASSFRTPSEQYF. CDR3 sequence (DNA): TGTGCCAGCAGCTTTCGGACACCTTCCGAGCAGTACTTC.

This sequence joins TRBV27 and TRBJ1-3; D remains unclear. CDR3 size: 13 residues. CDR1 MNHEY and CDR2 SMNVEV come from the germline V gene (reference sequence). Trimming pared 7 bases from V and 0 bases from J, leaving 7 bases between. The CDR3 nucleotides are TGTGCCAGCAAAAAGAGCTCTGGAAACACCATATATTTT. Its translation: CASKKSSGNTIYF.

A few counts support this clone. The sample holds other DNA sequences that translate to the same CDR3. The chain's CDR3 is CASSQGQGYGYTF. The CDR3 region has the DNA TGCGCCAGCAGCCAAGGGCAGGGGTATGGCTACACCTTC. V gene TRBV4-3 combines with J gene TRBJ1-2; possible D gene TRBD1, 6 bases. This CDR3 has 13 amino acids. Germline V gene data show CDR1 as LGHNA and CDR2 as YSLEER. With 1 base removed from V and 5 bases from J, the gap between germline ends came to 8 bases.

This chain uses TRBV7-3 with TRBJ2-3; the match to TRBD2 covers 9 bases. CDR3 size: 13 residues. V lost 8 bases, J lost 4 bases, and 4 bases stayed unmatched. CDR1 is SGHTA and CDR2 is FQGTGA in the germline V gene. The CDR3 region is CASGGGVADTQYF. The CDR3 nucleotides are TGTGCCAGCGGCGGGGGGGTGGCAGATACGCAGTATTTT.

V usage is TRBV4-2 and J usage is TRBJ2-3; D may be TRBD2 (6 bases). The CDR3 sequence is 14 residues long. The V end was cut by 1 base, the J end by 4 bases, with 9 bases between. Germline values: CDR1 LGHNA, CDR2 YNFKEQ. The CDR3 DNA reads as TGTGCCAGCAGCCAAGGAGGGAGGTCAGATACGCAGTATTTT. Translation: CASSQGGRSDTQYF.

V is TRBV7-2 and J is TRBJ1-1; 7 bases align to TRBD1. The J segment lost 4 bases and the V segment lost 5 bases, leaving 16 bases of the junction unmatched. CDR1 and CDR2 (germline): SGHTA, FQGNSA. CDR3 size: 17 residues. The CDR3 sequence is CASSQMAKQGFGTEAFF. The CDR3 DNA reads TGTGCCAGCAGCCAGATGGCCAAACAGGGGTTTGGCACTGAAGCTTTCTTT.

This clone was recorded only once. This chain joins TRBV2 and TRBJ1-5, with D possibly matching TRBD1 (6 bases). Deletions cut 8 bases from V and 5 bases from J, with 10 bases between. This CDR3 contains 12 residues. CDR1 and CDR2 from the germline V gene are SNHLY and FYNNEI. The CDR3 is CASQGHDQPQHF. In nucleotides, the CDR3 is TGTGCCAGCCAGGGGCACGATCAGCCCCAGCATTTT. Combining the CDR3 with reference TRBV2 and TRBJ1-5 gives the whole variable domain EPEVTQTPSHQVTQMGQEVILRCVPISNHLYFYWYRQILGQKVEFLVSFYNNEISEKSEIFDDQFSVERPDGSNFTLKIRSTKLEDSAMYFCASQGHDQPQHFGDGTRLSIL.

This clone was seen just once. This chain uses TRBV27 with TRBJ1-5, with 9 bases aligning to TRBD1. This CDR3 is 14 amino acids long. From germline, CDR1 is MNHEY and CDR2 SMNVEV (reference sequence). With V trimmed by 3 bases and J by 4 bases, 1 base remained unmatched. The CDR3 protein is CASSFGQGNQPQHF. CDR3 in DNA: TGTGCCAGCAGTTTCGGACAGGGGAATCAGCCCCAGCATTTT.

The chain joins TRBV19 to TRBJ1-1, with D perhaps matching TRBD1 (6 bases). V shed 7 bases and J shed 1 base, with 22 bases lying between them. CDR1 and CDR2 from the germline V gene are LNHDA and SQIVND (reference sequence). The CDR3 extends over 17 amino acids. CDR3 in DNA: TGTGCCAGTAAGACCAGGTTGACAGGAGATAAGAACACTGAAGCTTTCTTT. It specifies CASKTRLTGDKNTEAFF.

V and J are TRBV25-1 and TRBJ2-2; D not resolved. Germline V gene lookup returns CDR1 MGHDK and CDR2 SYGVNS. There are 15 residues in the CDR3. V lost 4 bases, J lost 3 bases, and 12 bases lay in between. CDR3 residues: CASSVADLDTGELFF. The CDR3, as DNA: TGTGCCAGCAGTGTTGCAGACTTGGACACCGGGGAGCTGTTTTTT. Supplemented by reference TRBV25-1 and TRBJ2-2, the full variable domain reads EADIYQTPRYLVIGTGKKITLECSQTMGHDKMYWYQQDPGMELHLIHYSYGVNSTEKGDLSSESTVSRIRTEHFPLTLESARPSHTSQYLCASSVADLDTGELFFGEGSRLTVL.

The gene calls are TRBV9 and TRBJ1-5; 9 positions match TRBD1. The junction had 5 bases not matched to a gene; V was cut back by 3 bases and J by 10 bases. The CDR3 has 13 residues. Germline V gene data show CDR1 as SGDLS and CDR2 as YYNGEE. CDR3 coding DNA: TGTGCCAGCAGCGAGGGGACAGGGACCCCCCAGCATTTT. The encoded protein is CASSEGTGTPQHF. The entire variable domain, with the rest obtained from reference TRBV9 and TRBJ1-5, is as follows: DSGVTQTPKHLITATGQRVTLRCSPRSGDLSVYWYQQSLDQGLQFLIQYYNGEERAKGNILERFSAQQFPDLHSELNLSSLELGDSALYFCASSEGTGTPQHFGDGTRLSIL.

The V and J genes are TRBV5-1 and TRBJ2-7; D uncertain. The CDR3 is 15 residues long. V gave up 0 bases and J gave up 5 bases, with 15 bases separating them. Germline values: CDR1 SGHRS, CDR2 YFSETQ. The CDR3 loop reads CASSLVSGSLDEQYF. DNA of the CDR3: TGCGCCAGCAGCTTGGTTTCAGGCTCCCTCGACGAGCAGTACTTC.

CDR3 nucleotides: TGCAGCGTTGTACGGGGTGAGGTGGGCTACACCTTC. As protein: CSVVRGEVGYTF. This chain joins TRBV29-1 and TRBJ1-2; D not certain. The CDR3 is 12 amino acids. Germline V lookup: CDR1 SQVTM, CDR2 ANQGSEA. V lost 4 bases, J lost 8 bases, and 14 bases lay in between.

CDR3: CASSPPLAGGPRLPYEQYF. Here the CDR3 DNA reads TGTGCCAGCAGCCCGCCTCTAGCGGGGGGGCCCCGATTACCTTACGAGCAGTACTTC. V usage is TRBV5-5 and J usage is TRBJ2-7, with 12 positions matching TRBD2. Germline loops: CDR1 SGHKS, CDR2 YYEKEE (reference sequence). The CDR3 runs to 19 residues. Trimming at V came to 4 bases and at J to 4 bases, leaving 18 bases not matched to a gene.

This clone was observed once. The rearrangement joins TRBV7-9 to TRBJ2-5; the match to TRBD1 covers 8 bases. J was trimmed by 6 bases and V by 5 bases; bases with no gene match: 11. Germline loops: CDR1 SEHNR, CDR2 FQNEAQ (reference sequence). This CDR3 has 15 residues. DNA of the CDR3: TGTGCCAGCAGCCCTCCCCCACGACAGGGGCAGACCCAGTACTTC. Its translation is CASSPPPRQGQTQYF. The variable domain in full, with the rest retrieved from reference TRBV7-9 and TRBJ2-5, is DTGVSQNPRHKITKRGQNVTFRCDPISEHNRLYWYRQTLGQGPEFLTYFQNEAQLEKSRLLSDRFSAERPKGSFSTLEIQRTEQGDSAMYLCASSPPPRQGQTQYFGPGTRLLVL.

This clone occurred a few times. This rearrangement joins TRBV14 to TRBJ2-7; perhaps TRBD2 as D (6 bases). CDR3 length: 13 residues. CDR1 is SGHDN, CDR2 FVKESK, per germline. V was clipped by 4 bases and J by 6 bases, with 13 bases between them. Written as DNA, the CDR3 is TGTGCCAGCAGCCCTGGGGGGAGGTTCGAGCAGTACTTC. Encoded protein: CASSPGGRFEQYF.

The chain links TRBV2 to TRBJ2-3; D is ambiguous. Trimming shortened V by 10 bases and J by 0 bases, and 14 bases separated the two germline ends. This CDR3 region has 14 residues. Germline values: CDR1 SNHLY, CDR2 FYNNEI. The CDR3 DNA is TGTGCCACCACACACCTAGTAAGCACAGATACGCAGTATTTT. It specifies CATTHLVSTDTQYF.

The rearrangement links TRBV4-3 to TRBJ2-1; D ambiguous. Germline V gene lookup returns CDR1 LGHNA and CDR2 YSLEER. This CDR3 is built from 13 residues. V dropped 7 bases and J dropped 1 base, with 8 bases sitting between them. CDR3 nucleotide sequence: TGCGCCAGCATGCTAGGTTCCTACAATGAGCAGTTCTTC. It encodes CASMLGSYNEQFF.